Listed below are T cell receptor beta chains from one sample, sequenced in a study of cytomegalovirus exposure and HLA in healthy donors. Assay used: immunoSEQ multiplex PCR; TCRdb lists only in-frame clones, some missing. The sample lists 180,000 or so clones; around 82% were seen once. Sequencing was performed on PBMCs. These TCRs come from a woman in her 30s in good health and CMV-seropositive. The conserved cysteine and the conserved F or W are not part of the CDR3 here. D genes are given only for firm matches.

J gene,V gene,D gene,CDR3 protein
TRBJ2-7,TRBV10-2,TRBD1,ASSEPGTGTYEQY
TRBJ1-3,TRBV28,NA,ASSLLSGASGNTIY
TRBJ1-5,TRBV30,NA,AWSNRDNQPQH
TRBJ1-5,TRBV27,NA,ASSYTAEGGNDQPQH
TRBJ2-7,TRBV5-6,NA,ASSFRVTAYEQY
TRBJ1-6,TRBV18,NA,ASSPPPRSPLH
TRBJ2-1,TRBV9,TRBD1,ASSVEGTGEQF
TRBJ1-1,TRBV27,NA,ASSRIPNTEAF
TRBJ1-5,TRBV27,TRBD1,ASSVRQGASNQPQH
TRBJ2-4,TRBV27,TRBD1,ASSFYQGEGIQY